The 32 T cell receptor beta chains reported below all come from one sample, sequenced in a study of blood T cell repertoires in COVID-19. The protocol was immunoSEQ multiplex PCR, while the TCRdb copy is restricted to in-frame clones and leaves out a portion. The data contain some 70,000 clones, around 84% of them singletons. The sample taken for sequencing was peripheral blood. These receptors originate from a middle-aged man with active COVID-19.

This chain connects TRBV5-5 to TRBJ2-1; D is uncertain. The CDR3 is 11 amino acids. Germline lookup yields CDR1 SGHKS and CDR2 YYEKEE (reference sequence). V lost 2 bases and J lost 8, with 5 bases in between. The CDR3 region has the DNA TGTGCCAGCAGCTTCAGCGATGAGCAGTTCTTC. Its translation: CASSFSDEQFF.

The rearrangement links TRBV6-5 to TRBJ1-1; D might be TRBD1 (5 bases). This CDR3 region has 14 residues. V was pared by 0 bases and J by 4 bases, with 9 bases between. Germline V gene sequence: CDR1 MNHEY, CDR2 SVGAGI. The CDR3 is CASSYSPGRTEAFF. Here the CDR3 DNA reads TGTGCCAGCAGTTACTCGCCAGGGCGCACTGAAGCTTTCTTT.

This sequence joins TRBV12-5 and TRBJ2-5; D is perhaps TRBD2 (5 bases). From germline, CDR1 is LGHNT and CDR2 FRNRAP. Trimming stripped 5 bases from V and 9 bases from J, with 22 bases between. The CDR3 runs to 15 residues. The CDR3, as DNA: TGTGCTAGTGGTCCCGGGAACGTACCTGAGGGCGCCCAGTACTTC. This translates into CASGPGNVPEGAQYF.

V is TRBV2 and J is TRBJ2-1; TRBD2 aligns across 13 bases. Per the germline V gene, CDR1 is SNHLY and CDR2 is FYNNEI. Germline trimming cut 0 bases from V and 10 bases from J; bases unmatched to any gene: 6. The CDR3 has 16 residues. The DNA for the CDR3 is TGTGCCAGCAGTGAAGCGCCGACTAGCGGGAGGAGGGAGCAGTTCTTC. It is translated as CASSEAPTSGRREQFF.

The chain has TRBV4-2 and TRBJ2-6; D is perhaps TRBD2 (6 bases). Germline CDR1 LGHNA, CDR2 YNFKEQ. The CDR3 extends over 16 amino acids. V dropped 0 bases and J dropped 7 bases, with 13 bases sitting between them. CDR3 coding DNA: TGTGCCAGCAGCCAAGATGGGCTGGCGGGAGCCAACGTCCTGACTTTC. Translating gives CASSQDGLAGANVLTF.

V gene TRBV6-5 combines with J gene TRBJ2-1, with TRBD1 matching over 10 bases. Germline V gene lookup returns CDR1 MNHEY and CDR2 SVGAGI. This CDR3 spans 16 amino acids. J lost 7 bases, V lost 4 bases, and 10 bases had no gene match. For the CDR3, the DNA is TGTGCCAGCAGTTTCGCTGGGACAGGGGTTATTAATGAGCAGTTCTTC. Protein sequence: CASSFAGTGVINEQFF.

The J gene is TRBJ2-5, the V gene TRBV11-2, with D maybe TRBD2 (5 bases). The CDR3 length is 14 residues. Germline V gene data show CDR1 as SGHAT and CDR2 as FQNNGV. V was pared by 1 base and J by 3 bases, with 9 bases between. This chain's CDR3 is CASSLAGYEETQYF. The CDR3 region has the DNA TGTGCCAGCAGCTTAGCGGGGTACGAAGAGACCCAGTACTTC.

V gene TRBV24-1 combines with J gene TRBJ2-1, with 7 bases identical to TRBD1. Trimming at V came to 7 bases and at J to 9 bases, leaving 11 bases not matched to a gene. Per germline, CDR1 KGHDR and CDR2 SFDVKD. The CDR3 is 14 residues long. The CDR3: CATRTGSLVGEQFF. The CDR3 DNA follows: TGTGCCACCAGGACAGGGAGTCTCGTAGGTGAGCAGTTCTTC.

This sequence joins TRBV4-1 and TRBJ2-4; no clear D. Germline-derived CDR1 and CDR2 are MGHRA and YSYEKL. The length of the CDR3 is 13 residues. With 2 bases removed from V and 1 base from J, the gap between germline ends came to 3 bases. The chain's CDR3 is CASSQPAKNIQYF. CDR3 bases: TGCGCCAGCAGCCAACCGGCCAAAAACATTCAGTACTTC.

The chain couples TRBV19 to TRBJ2-1, with 11 bases aligning to TRBD2. The CDR3 extends over 17 amino acids. The germline V gene encodes CDR1 LNHDA and CDR2 SQIVND (reference sequence). With 1 base clipped from V and 2 bases from J, the junction kept 4 bases outside the gene matches. The CDR3 DNA is TGTGCCAGTAGTATAGGGGCTAGCGGGGGGACCTACAATGAGCAGTTCTTC. Encoded protein: CASSIGASGGTYNEQFF.

The chain carries TRBV5-1 and TRBJ2-7; D might be TRBD1 (6 bases). The CDR3 is 13 residues long. CDR1 and CDR2 (germline): SGHRS, YFSETQ. V shed 4 bases and J shed 4 bases, with 12 bases lying between them. This CDR3 is CASSLWTEYEQYF. The CDR3 DNA sequence: TGCGCCAGCAGCCTCTGGACAGAATACGAGCAGTACTTC.

The chain uses TRBV21-1 and TRBJ2-1; no DNA check was done on the table's D call, TRBD1. TRBV21-1 is recorded as a pseudogene. The CDR3 has 16 residues. CDR3 bases: TGTGCCAGCAGCATCTTCGGCAGGGGCTTCCTGAATGAGCAGTTCTTC. It encodes CASSIFGRGFLNEQFF.

V gene TRBV5-4 combines with J gene TRBJ2-7, with D hard to call. Germline values: CDR1 SGHNT, CDR2 YYREEE (reference sequence). The CDR3 consists of 13 residues. Trimming pared 0 bases from V and 3 bases from J, leaving 7 bases between. CDR3 in DNA: TGTGCCAGCAGCTTGGAACAGTACTACGAGCAGTACGTC. This codes for CASSLEQYYEQYV.

The CDR3 region is CSVEDPRSVREQFF. The CDR3 DNA reads TGCAGCGTTGAAGATCCCCGATCAGTGAGGGAGCAGTTCTTC. This chain joins TRBV29-1 and TRBJ2-1, with D uncertain. CDR3 length: 14 residues. Germline CDR1 is SQVTM and CDR2 is ANQGSEA. Between the trimmed V and J ends, which lost 0 bases and 10 bases, there was a span of 16 bases.

J is TRBJ1-2 and V is TRBV7-8; a weak D match, TRBD1 (6 bases). V was cut by 5 bases and J by 2 bases, with 15 bases left in between. This CDR3 contains 15 residues. Germline V gene lookup returns CDR1 SGHVS and CDR2 FQNEAQ. The CDR3: CASSAQGRLNYGYTF. CDR3 nucleotides: TGTGCCAGCAGCGCCCAGGGGCGCTTAAACTATGGCTACACCTTC.

V usage is TRBV5-5 and J usage is TRBJ2-1, with a weak D call TRBD2 (5 bases). V dropped 4 bases and J dropped 6 bases, with 17 bases sitting between them. Germline CDR1 SGHKS, CDR2 YYEKEE (reference sequence). The CDR3 consists of 15 residues. The CDR3 here is CASSPDWLGINEQFF. The CDR3 coding sequence is TGTGCCAGCAGCCCGGACTGGTTAGGGATCAATGAGCAGTTCTTC.

The rearrangement uses TRBV5-1 and TRBJ2-1, with D perhaps TRBD2 (6 bases). CDR1 and CDR2 from the germline V gene are SGHRS and YFSETQ. CDR3 length equals 15 residues. Trimming removed 0 bases at V and 3 bases at J, with 10 bases between. The CDR3 here is CASSLARESYNEQFF. Here the CDR3 DNA reads TGCGCCAGCAGCTTGGCCCGGGAGAGCTACAATGAGCAGTTCTTC.

The chain links TRBV19 to TRBJ2-4, with TRBD2 identical over 10 bases. The CDR3 spans 14 residues. V was pared by 8 bases and J by 9 bases, with 10 bases of the junction left unmatched. From germline, CDR1 is LNHDA and CDR2 SQIVND (reference sequence). CDR3 sequence reads: CASRTAGGLGIQYF. The CDR3 bases are TGTGCCAGTCGGACAGCGGGGGGGCTTGGCATTCAGTACTTC.

This chain connects TRBV7-9 to TRBJ2-5; possibly TRBD1 for D (5 bases). CDR1 is SEHNR and CDR2 is FQNEAQ in the germline V gene (reference sequence). Deletions cut 1 base from V and 2 bases from J, with 11 bases between. The CDR3 is made up of 15 amino acids. CDR3 DNA sequence: TGTGCCAGCAGCTTAGTTGGGGCCCGACAAGAGACCCAGTACTTC. Protein sequence: CASSLVGARQETQYF.

The gene calls are TRBV13 and TRBJ2-7; D uncertain. Per germline, CDR1 PRHDT and CDR2 FYEKMQ (reference sequence). Trimming stripped 4 bases from V and 5 bases from J, with 9 bases between. This CDR3 is 12 amino acids long. The DNA for the CDR3 is TGTGCCAGCAGCTCCACTTCCAACGAGCAGTACTTC. It is translated as CASSSTSNEQYF.

CDR3 region: CASSQVAGTSGRGNEQFF. CDR3 sequence (DNA): TGTGCCAGCAGCCAAGTAGCCGGGACTAGCGGGAGGGGGAATGAGCAGTTCTTC. The chain combines TRBV3-1 (or the pseudogene TRBV3-2) with TRBJ2-1; 16 nucleotides align to TRBD2. The V gene's germline CDR1 is LGHDT and CDR2 YNNKEL (reference sequence). The CDR3 covers 18 residues. The ends lost 1 base at V and 7 bases at J; junction bases unmatched: 7.

This rearrangement joins TRBV27 to TRBJ2-3; D remains ambiguous. CDR1 and CDR2 (germline): MNHEY, SMNVEV (reference sequence). Trimming stripped 4 bases from V and 0 bases from J, with 5 bases between. The CDR3 has 13 amino acids. The CDR3 region has the DNA TGTGCCAGCAGTTCAATCAGCACAGATACGCAGTATTTT. Translating it yields CASSSISTDTQYF.

This clone was recorded a few times. The chain carries TRBV30 and TRBJ1-3; D is uncertain. Germline CDR1 reads GTSNPN; CDR2 reads SVGIG (reference sequence). The CDR3 length is 13 residues. The V end lost 1 base, the J end lost 7 bases, and 11 bases lay between the germline ends. The CDR3 is CAWSGMGRNTIYF. The CDR3, as DNA: TGTGCCTGGAGTGGCATGGGGAGGAACACCATATATTTT.

The CDR3 DNA reads TGTGCCAGCAGCCTTAGCGGGAGGTACAATGAGCAGTTCTTC. Its translation: CASSLSGRYNEQFF. The chain uses TRBV11-3 and TRBJ2-1; 10 positions match TRBD2. Germline CDR1 reads SGHNT; CDR2 reads YENEEA. The CDR3 is 14 amino acids. V was pared by 5 bases and J by 4 bases, with 2 bases of the junction left unmatched.

This chain connects TRBV11-3 to TRBJ1-1; no clear D gene. The germline gives CDR1 SGHNT, CDR2 YENEEA. The CDR3 totals 15 residues. V was clipped by 5 bases and J by 6 bases, with 19 bases between them. CDR3 residues: CASSPEGGLLSEAFF. The CDR3, as DNA: TGTGCCAGCAGCCCCGAGGGAGGGCTATTATCTGAAGCTTTCTTT.

The chain has TRBV5-1 and TRBJ2-7; TRBD2 might be the D (5 bases). This CDR3 is built from 13 residues. The ends were cut back, 1 base at V and 5 bases at J, with 10 bases in the middle. CDR1 and CDR2 from the germline V gene are SGHRS and YFSETQ. The CDR3 DNA is TGCGCCAGCAGCTTGCTAGCCGGCGACGAGCAGTACTTC. This gives the protein CASSLLAGDEQYF.

This clone was seen a handful of times. The V gene is TRBV7-9, the J gene TRBJ1-2; D is ambiguous. Germline loops: CDR1 SEHNR, CDR2 FQNEAQ (reference sequence). V lost 5 bases and J lost 8, with 12 bases in between. This CDR3 contains 12 residues. In nucleotides, the CDR3 is TGTGCCAGCAGCCCCTGGTCGGAGGGCTACACCTTC. It yields the protein CASSPWSEGYTF.

V is TRBV29-1 and J is TRBJ2-7, with TRBD1 as a possible D gene (5 bases). CDR1 SQVTM and CDR2 ANQGSEA come from the germline V gene. The CDR3 extends over 14 amino acids. The V and J ends lost 4 bases and 0 bases respectively, with 13 bases between them. CDR3 sequence: CSVVRQTYSYEQYF. In nucleotides, the CDR3 is TGCAGCGTTGTACGACAGACCTACTCCTACGAGCAGTACTTC.

Only one count was recorded for this clone. V gene TRBV18 combines with J gene TRBJ2-2, with 15 bases aligning to TRBD2. Losses at the gene ends were 6 bases for V and 5 bases for J; bases not matched to a gene: 10. Germline V gene lookup returns CDR1 KGHSH and CDR2 LQKENI. CDR3 length: 18 amino acids. The CDR3 DNA sequence: TGTGCCAGCTCTCCGGGACTAGCGGGAGGAGACGGAACCGGGGAGCTGTTTTTT. Amino acid sequence: CASSPGLAGGDGTGELFF.

V usage is TRBV5-1 and J usage is TRBJ1-1; D remains ambiguous. Per germline, CDR1 SGHRS and CDR2 YFSETQ. CDR3 length equals 14 residues. V lost 0 bases and J 5 bases, leaving 11 bases between the germline ends. CDR3 amino acids: CASSLGPGNTEAFF. CDR3 sequence (DNA): TGCGCCAGCAGCTTGGGACCGGGGAATACTGAAGCTTTCTTT.

The genes are TRBV5-1 and TRBJ1-1; D remains unclear. V lost 3 bases to trimming and J lost 1 base, with 19 bases between them. The CDR3 is made up of 17 amino acids. The germline V gene has CDR1 SGHRS and CDR2 YFSETQ. The CDR3 DNA is TGCGCCAGCAGCTCCCACTCGGGTGACGCATGGAACACTGAAGCTTTCTTT. Translation gives CASSSHSGDAWNTEAFF. Using reference TRBV5-1 and TRBJ1-1 for the parts outside the CDR3, the full variable domain is KAGVTQTPRYLIKTRGQQVTLSCSPISGHRSVSWYQQTPGQGLQFLFEYFSETQRNKGNFPGRFSGRQFSNSRSEMNVSTLELGDSALYLCASSSHSGDAWNTEAFFGQGTRLTVV.

As DNA, the CDR3 is TGTGCCAGCAGCCCGACAGGGCTCTCCTACAATGAGCAGTTCTTC. Amino acid sequence: CASSPTGLSYNEQFF. J is TRBJ2-1 and V is TRBV14; 7 bases match TRBD1. Trimming removed 4 bases from V and 0 bases from J; junction bases left unmatched: 3. CDR3 length: 15 amino acids. The germline gives CDR1 SGHDN, CDR2 FVKESK.